This TCR beta chain is drawn from a study of blood T cell repertoires in COVID-19. Overall study: The samples span acute and convalescent COVID-19 from the United States, Italy and Spain. Nucleic acid was either cDNA or gDNA, and it came from T cells, B-cell-depleted T cells, or PBMCs.

The CDR3 is made up of 14 amino acids. The germline V gene encodes CDR1 MDHEN and CDR2 SYDVKM. Trimming stripped 2 bases from V and 8 bases from J, with 12 bases between. The assay was immunoSEQ multiplex PCR, and TCRdb's table has in-frame clones only and misses some. The sample has about 190,000 clones; 80% to 95% are singletons. The receptor was derived from a man in his fifties with acute or convalescent COVID-19. V usage is TRBV28 and J usage is TRBJ1-4; D is unclear. The sequenced sample was peripheral blood. DNA of the CDR3: TGTGCCAGCAGTTTAATAGCCAGAGTCGAAAAACTGTTTTTT. Its translation: CASSLIARVEKLFF.